One sample yielded the 23 T cell receptor beta chains listed below, sequenced in a study of shared clonotypes between healthy human individuals. The repertoire was sequenced with immunoSEQ multiplex PCR; TCRdb's copy has only in-frame clones and lacks some. The table lists roughly 1,800,000 clones, about 95% of them singletons. CD45RO-negative CD8 cells positively selected for CCR7 made up the naive population, which excluded terminally differentiated effector memory CD45RA+ cells. The sequencing sample was made of naive CD8+ T cells sorted from blood. These receptors all come from a man aged 18 to 29 in good health.

V is TRBV4-1 and J is TRBJ2-2, with D tentatively TRBD2 (5 bases). The CDR3 runs to 14 residues. Deletions cut 3 bases from V and 6 bases from J, with 11 bases between. CDR1 and CDR2 (germline): MGHRA, YSYEKL. The CDR3 DNA is TGCGCCAGCAGCCACCTTAGCGTCCCCGGGGAGCTGTTTTTT. Encoded protein: CASSHLSVPGELFF.

The V gene is TRBV7-9, the J gene TRBJ1-4; TRBD1 matches 7 bases. This CDR3 has 16 residues. V was clipped by 5 bases and J by 7 bases; unmatched bases: 13. CDR1 and CDR2 from the germline V gene are SEHNR and FQNEAQ (reference sequence). CDR3 DNA sequence: TGTGCCAGCAGCCACCGGGACAGCCTAGCGAGTGAAAAACTGTTTTTT. The encoded protein is CASSHRDSLASEKLFF.

This rearrangement joins TRBV19 to TRBJ2-7; maybe TRBD2 (6 bases). Germline V gene sequence: CDR1 LNHDA, CDR2 SQIVND (reference sequence). Trimming pared 5 bases from V and 0 bases from J, leaving 20 bases between. The length of the CDR3 is 17 residues. The DNA for the CDR3 is TGTGCCAGTAGTGCCTCCCCCTCGGGACTGATCTCCTACGAGCAGTACTTC. Protein sequence: CASSASPSGLISYEQYF.

The chain carries TRBV2 and TRBJ2-4; no definite D call. The V gene's germline CDR1 is SNHLY and CDR2 FYNNEI. This CDR3 has 15 residues. Trimming stripped 0 bases from V and 0 bases from J, with 6 bases between. The CDR3 is CASSEAPLAKNIQYF. In nucleotides, the CDR3 is TGTGCCAGCAGTGAAGCGCCACTAGCCAAAAACATTCAGTACTTC.

The V and J genes are TRBV10-1 and TRBJ1-6, with D maybe TRBD1 (5 bases). Germline CDR1 WNHNN, CDR2 SYGVQD (reference sequence). Trimming left V 6 bases short and J 5 bases short, with 8 bases between. The CDR3 loop spans 13 amino acids. The CDR3 DNA sequence: TGCGCCAGCAGCGGGACCAATAATTCACCCCTCCACTTT. It yields the protein CASSGTNNSPLHF.

A word on this clone: The same CDR3 also results from other DNA sequences found in this sample. The V and J genes are TRBV5-1 and TRBJ1-1, with unresolved D. The CDR3 runs 14 residues. Trimming stripped 2 bases from V and 1 base from J, with 9 bases between. In germline, CDR1 is SGHRS, CDR2 YFSETQ. The CDR3 region has the DNA TGCGCCAGCAGCTTTTTGGATCCGAACACTGAAGCTTTCTTT. Its protein is CASSFLDPNTEAFF.

The V call is TRBV7-8, the J call TRBJ2-7, with D perhaps matching TRBD1 (6 bases). Germline-derived CDR1 and CDR2 are SGHVS and FQNEAQ. V was cut by 3 bases and J by 6 bases, with 15 bases left in between. The CDR3 is 14 residues long. The CDR3 sequence: CASSFRGLVGEQYF. In DNA, the CDR3 is TGTGCCAGCAGCTTCAGGGGCTTGGTAGGCGAGCAGTACTTC.

This chain uses TRBV11-2 with TRBJ1-1; D is possibly TRBD1 (6 bases). The V end lost 1 base, the J end lost 0 bases, and 18 bases lay between the germline ends. Germline CDR1 and CDR2: SGHAT and FQNNGV. The CDR3 runs 18 residues. Here the CDR3 DNA reads TGTGCCAGCAGCTTAGCCCCGGCCGGGACACACATGAACACTGAAGCTTTCTTT. Translating it yields CASSLAPAGTHMNTEAFF.

The V call is TRBV9, the J call TRBJ2-7; D perhaps matches TRBD2 (6 bases). Germline loops: CDR1 SGDLS, CDR2 YYNGEE. This CDR3 spans 15 amino acids. The V end lost 0 bases, the J end lost 3 bases, and 13 bases lay between the germline ends. The CDR3 sequence is CASSVEAGTLYEQYF. The CDR3 nucleotides read TGTGCCAGCAGCGTAGAGGCGGGGACCCTCTACGAGCAGTACTTC.

A single count supports this clone. The V and J genes are TRBV14 and TRBJ2-3; D is unclear. V lost 0 bases to trimming and J lost 0 bases, with 13 bases between them. CDR1 SGHDN and CDR2 FVKESK come from the germline V gene. This CDR3 is 17 amino acids long. The CDR3 here is CASSQDLTATSTDTQYF. The CDR3 DNA reads as TGTGCCAGCAGCCAAGATCTTACGGCTACTAGCACAGATACGCAGTATTTT. Looking up the rest from reference TRBV14 and TRBJ2-3 gives the full variable domain: EAGVTQFPSHSVIEKGQTVTLRCDPISGHDNLYWYRRVMGKEIKFLLHFVKESKQDESGMPNNRFLAERTGGTYSTLKVQPAELEDSGVYFCASSQDLTATSTDTQYFGPGTRLTVL.

The chain couples TRBV5-6 to TRBJ2-1, with D perhaps matching TRBD1 (5 bases). V was pared by 2 bases and J by 5 bases, with 14 bases between. Germline V lookup: CDR1 SGHDT, CDR2 YYEEEE. The CDR3 loop spans 15 amino acids. DNA for the CDR3: TGTGCCAGCAGCTTAGGGGTTACACTTCACAATGAGCAGTTCTTC. Translation: CASSLGVTLHNEQFF.

V is TRBV13 and J is TRBJ1-2; 7 bases match TRBD1. This CDR3 region has 15 residues. J lost 0 bases, V lost 5 bases, and 6 bases had no gene match. Germline loops: CDR1 PRHDT, CDR2 FYEKMQ (reference sequence). The CDR3 DNA reads as TGTGCCAGCAGCACCCGGGACAGATCTAACTATGGCTACACCTTC. It codes for CASSTRDRSNYGYTF.

The rearrangement uses TRBV27 and TRBJ2-1; a possible D gene is TRBD1 (6 bases). The V gene lost 7 bases and the J gene lost 6 bases, with 13 bases spanning the gap. The germline gives CDR1 MNHEY, CDR2 SMNVEV (reference sequence). The CDR3 sequence is 13 residues long. The CDR3 nucleotides read TGTGCCAGCACCAATGGGACAAGCAATGAGCAGTTCTTC. Amino acid sequence: CASTNGTSNEQFF.

Comments on this clone: The sample has other DNA sequences that encode this CDR3 too. The chain couples TRBV5-1 to TRBJ2-7, with D possibly being TRBD1 (6 bases). The CDR3 consists of 13 residues. Trimming pared 2 bases from V and 3 bases from J, leaving 9 bases between. Germline V gene lookup returns CDR1 SGHRS and CDR2 YFSETQ. CDR3 protein: CASSLRTDYEQYF. The CDR3 nucleotides read TGCGCCAGCAGCTTACGGACAGACTACGAGCAGTACTTC.

The chain uses TRBV27 and TRBJ2-5, with 9 bases aligning to TRBD1. Germline V gene lookup returns CDR1 MNHEY and CDR2 SMNVEV (reference sequence). Trimming at V came to 3 bases and at J to 5 bases, leaving 7 bases not matched to a gene. The CDR3 is made up of 15 amino acids. As DNA, the CDR3 is TGTGCCAGCAGTTTGAGTATCGGACAGGGGGAGACCCAGTACTTC. Encoded protein: CASSLSIGQGETQYF.

The chain joins TRBV18 to TRBJ2-7; 10 bases are a match to TRBD2. The germline V gene encodes CDR1 KGHSH and CDR2 LQKENI. The CDR3 consists of 17 residues. After removal of 0 bases from V and 1 base from J, the junction contained 6 bases not matched to a gene. CDR3 coding DNA: TGTGCCAGCTCACCACCGGGACTAGCGACGGGGTCCTACGAGCAGTACTTC. Translated, it gives CASSPPGLATGSYEQYF.

V and J are TRBV6-1 and TRBJ1-1; TRBD1 aligns across 8 bases. The germline gives CDR1 MNHNS, CDR2 SASEGT. There are 15 residues in the CDR3. V lost 2 bases, J lost 3 bases, and 5 bases stayed unmatched. The CDR3 DNA is TGTGCCAGCAGTGAAAGACAGGGGCCGTACACTGAAGCTTTCTTT. Residues: CASSERQGPYTEAFF.

The chain is built from TRBV18 and TRBJ1-4, with D hard to call. The CDR3 loop spans 16 amino acids. The V end was cut by 2 bases, the J end by 4 bases, with 14 bases between. The germline V gene has CDR1 KGHSH and CDR2 LQKENI. The DNA for the CDR3 is TGTGCCAGCTCACCAGATTGGACCAGCTTTAATGAAAAACTGTTTTTT. Amino acid sequence: CASSPDWTSFNEKLFF.

The chain is built from TRBV2 and TRBJ2-7; 9 bases fit TRBD1. The CDR3 contains 14 residues. Germline CDR1 reads SNHLY; CDR2 reads FYNNEI. Germline trimming cut 4 bases from V and 7 bases from J; bases unmatched to any gene: 8. CDR3 nucleotides: TGTGCCAGCAGTGTCGGACAGGGGAAGGGAGAGCAGTACTTC. Amino acids: CASSVGQGKGEQYF.

This chain uses TRBV27 with TRBJ1-1, with 7 bases that match TRBD1. CDR3 size: 15 residues. With 6 bases clipped from V and 7 bases from J, the junction kept 14 bases outside the gene matches. Germline CDR1 reads MNHEY; CDR2 reads SMNVEV (reference sequence). The CDR3 DNA follows: TGTGCCAGCAGGCCGGGACAGACCATATTTATTGAAGCTTTCTTT. Translated: CASRPGQTIFIEAFF.

The gene calls are TRBV11-1 and TRBJ2-1; no firm D call. This CDR3 is built from 12 residues. The germline CDR1 and CDR2 sequences are SGHAT and FQDESV (reference sequence). The ends were cut back, 5 bases at V and 8 bases at J, with 10 bases in the middle. CDR3 residues: CASSLLRDEQFF. DNA for the CDR3: TGTGCCAGCAGCCTACTTAGAGATGAGCAGTTCTTC.

Comment on this clone: A read error may produce the germline difference seen at one junction end. This chain joins TRBV7-7 and TRBJ2-5, with 10 bases aligning to TRBD2. The CDR3 has 17 residues. From germline, CDR1 is SSHAT and CDR2 FNYEAQ (reference sequence). The CDR3 region is CASSAEVAGGSLEAQYF. CDR3 DNA: TGTGCTAGCAGCGCCGAGGTAGCGGGAGGTTCTTTGGAGGCCCAGTACTTC.

V and J are TRBV5-4 and TRBJ1-1, with no clear D. This CDR3 comprises 13 residues. The germline V and J ends were trimmed by 4 bases and 2 bases, with 9 bases remaining between them. CDR1 is SGHNT, CDR2 YYREEE, per germline (reference sequence). The CDR3 sequence is CASSTPENTEAFF. DNA for the CDR3: TGTGCCAGCAGCACCCCGGAAAACACTGAAGCTTTCTTT.